This paragraph covers one T cell receptor (beta chain) sequence. TCRdb's table, derived via immunoSEQ multiplex PCR, lists solely in-frame clones and lacks some. The sample contains approximately 200,000 clones, roughly 85% of which appear only once. The V gene lost 2 bases and the J gene lost 2 bases, with 10 bases spanning the gap. In germline, CDR1 is MNHEY, CDR2 SVGAGI. CDR3 length: 15 amino acids. The data were taken from a study of blood T cell repertoires in COVID-19. Enrolled through a virtual design, the participants were between roughly 18 and 100 years of age and came from about two dozen US areas.

What was sequenced was PBMCs or T cells enriched from blood (not recorded which). The clonotype was recovered from a man aged 25-45 years who had recovered from COVID-19. V usage is TRBV6-5 and J usage is TRBJ1-5, with D possibly being TRBD1 (5 bases). The DNA for the CDR3 is TGTGCCAGCAGTTACGGGCAGGGCGGCAATCAGCCCCAGCATTTT. Translation gives CASSYGQGGNQPQHF.